This T cell receptor beta chain was obtained from a study of CD4 T cells in relation to SARS-CoV-2 and coronaviruses. Study at large: TCR beta CDR3s were sequenced after roughly nine-day antigen culture of PBMCs. Shared crossreactive spike epitopes were mapped to their HLA restriction.

Clones were read by immunoSEQ multiplex PCR, and TCRdb kept only the in-frame ones, dropping some. The profile shows 27,000 or so clones, around 76% of them singletons. Unexposed donor CD4+ T cells date from about 2010-2018, before the COVID-19 pandemic. After roughly ten days of culture, CD4+ T cells were isolated. Each well had two million PBMCs in around 5% human AB serum with IL-2. Study-wide findings and caveats: Monoreactive clones expanded significantly more to SARS-CoV-2 than crossreactive clones did.

Concerning this clone: Antigen specificity is unknown.

The V end was cut by 0 bases, the J end by 2 bases, with 15 bases between. Germline CDR1 is MGHDK and CDR2 is SYGVNS. The CDR3 is made up of 17 amino acids. The sequencing sample was made of CD4+ T cells from PBMCs, cultured in vitro. This receptor was identified in a human donor in good health. J is TRBJ2-3 and V is TRBV25-1, with a possible D match to TRBD1 (6 bases). The CDR3 DNA reads as TGTGCCAGCAGTGAATATGTTGGGGGCGTTTTCACAGATACGCAGTATTTT. Protein sequence: CASSEYVGGVFTDTQYF.